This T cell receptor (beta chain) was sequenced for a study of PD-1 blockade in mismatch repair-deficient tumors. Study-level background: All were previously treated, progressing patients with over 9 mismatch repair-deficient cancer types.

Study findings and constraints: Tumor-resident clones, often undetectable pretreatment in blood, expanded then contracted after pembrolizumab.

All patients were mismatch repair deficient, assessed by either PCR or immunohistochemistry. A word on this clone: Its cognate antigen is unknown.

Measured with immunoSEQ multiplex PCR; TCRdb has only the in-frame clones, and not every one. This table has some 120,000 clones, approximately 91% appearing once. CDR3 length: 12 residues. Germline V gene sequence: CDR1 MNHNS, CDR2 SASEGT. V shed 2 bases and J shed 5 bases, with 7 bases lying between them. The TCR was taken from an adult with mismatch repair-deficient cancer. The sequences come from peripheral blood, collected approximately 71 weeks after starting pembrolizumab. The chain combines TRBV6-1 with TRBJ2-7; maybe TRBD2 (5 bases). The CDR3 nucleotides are TGTGCCAGCAGTGAAATCGGGGACGAGCAGTACTTC. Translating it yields CASSEIGDEQYF.